These T cell receptor beta chains were read from a single sample in a study of PD-L1 blockade in urothelial cancer. Data came from immunoSEQ multiplex PCR; TCRdb stores just in-frame clones and leaves some out. The sample lists tens of thousands of clones, approximately 81% occurring once. Material: PBMCs, obtained around atezolizumab (anti-PD-L1) treatment. These TCRs come from a man aged 60 to 69 with urothelial cancer. The CDR3 runs from the conserved cysteine through the conserved F or W. Fields, in order: clone size, J gene, V gene, D gene, CDR3 protein, CDR3 DNA. D genes are given only for firm matches. Expanded clones get a size class; other rows say once, few or many, or leave the size out.

>few|TRBJ2-7|TRBV11-3|-
CASSLDRYRDFEQYF
TGTGCCAGCAGCTTAGATCGTTACAGGGATTTCGAGCAGTACTTC
>-|TRBJ2-3|TRBV29-1|TRBD2
CSVRGGSTDTQYF
TGCAGCGTCCGGGGGGGGAGCACAGATACGCAGTATTTT
>-|TRBJ1-2|TRBV2|-
CASNERGIGGYTF
TGTGCCAGCAACGAGAGAGGGATAGGTGGCTACACCTTC
>-|TRBJ2-4|TRBV6-5|-
CASRQGTKNIQYF
TGTGCCAGCAGACAGGGAACCAAAAACATTCAGTACTTC
>-|TRBJ2-7|TRBV6-6|TRBD1
CALGQGYEQYF
TGTGCCCTTGGACAGGGCTACGAGCAGTACTTC
>-|TRBJ2-3|TRBV4-3|-
CASSQEGRPSVDTQYF
TGCGCCAGCAGCCAAGAGGGGAGACCCTCCGTAGATACGCAGTATTTT
>-|TRBJ2-7|TRBV10-3|TRBD2
CAISPGGREQYF
TGTGCCATCAGCCCGGGAGGAAGGGAGCAGTACTTC
>few|TRBJ2-7|TRBV19|-
CASSPSRQWAAYEQYF
TGTGCCAGTAGCCCGAGTAGACAGTGGGCCGCCTACGAGCAGTACTTC
>few|TRBJ1-3|TRBV5-1|-
CASHLSGPGNTIYF
TGCGCCAGCCATCTGAGCGGGCCCGGAAACACCATATATTTT
>-|TRBJ1-1|TRBV11-1|TRBD1
CASSFEGAKTEAFF
TGTGCCAGCAGCTTCGAGGGGGCGAAGACTGAAGCTTTCTTT
>-|TRBJ2-7|TRBV2|-
CASDGESKWGVEQYF
TGTGCCAGCGACGGGGAGTCTAAATGGGGTGTGGAGCAGTACTTC